This T cell receptor (beta chain) was recorded in a study of blood T cell repertoires in COVID-19. Study-wide context: COVID-19 samples, acute and convalescent, were from the United States, Italy and Spain. PBMCs, B-cell-depleted T cells, or T cells were the source of the cDNA or gDNA that made up the material.

In the original processing: How many nucleated cells were present was estimated from reference gene primer amplification. Assay: immunoSEQ multiplex PCR; the TCRdb copy retains only in-frame clones and omits some. V and J calls and clone size are given by that table; D and trimming were obtained from the DNA. Of fewer than 25,000 clones in the sample, 70% to 90% were seen once. The germline V gene has CDR1 SGDLS and CDR2 YYNGEE. This CDR3 is 15 amino acids long. Trimming removed 0 bases from V and 4 bases from J; junction bases left unmatched: 2. The chain recombines TRBV9 with TRBJ2-3, with 10 bases identical to TRBD2. Source material: peripheral blood. This clonotype originated in a human donor in a cohort sampled during active COVID-19. CDR3 residues: CASSVGGTSADTQYF. The CDR3 bases are TGTGCCAGCAGCGTAGGGGGGACTAGCGCAGATACGCAGTATTTT.